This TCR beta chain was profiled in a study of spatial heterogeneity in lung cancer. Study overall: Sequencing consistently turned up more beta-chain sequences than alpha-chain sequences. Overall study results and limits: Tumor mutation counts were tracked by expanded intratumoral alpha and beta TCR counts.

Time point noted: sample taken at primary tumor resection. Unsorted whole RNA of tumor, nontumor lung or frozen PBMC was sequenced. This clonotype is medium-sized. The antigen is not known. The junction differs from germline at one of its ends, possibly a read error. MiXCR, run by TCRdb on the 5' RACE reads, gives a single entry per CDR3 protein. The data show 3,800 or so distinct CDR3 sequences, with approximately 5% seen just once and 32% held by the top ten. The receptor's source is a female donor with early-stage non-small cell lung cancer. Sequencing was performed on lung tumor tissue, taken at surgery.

This chain's CDR3 is CASSRTGVDTQYF. CDR3 DNA sequence: TGTGCTAGCAGCCGGACAGGGGTAGATACGCAGTATTTT. The chain joins TRBV7-7 to TRBJ2-3, with 9 bases lining up with TRBD1. Germline V lookup: CDR1 SSHAT, CDR2 FNYEAQ (reference sequence). The CDR3 runs to 13 residues.